This TCR beta chain was found in a study of T cells after yellow fever vaccination. Trimming stripped 5 bases from V and 4 bases from J, with 17 bases between. CDR1 SGHTA and CDR2 FQGTGA come from the germline V gene. The CDR3 length is 15 residues. TCRdb recomputed calls from the 5' RACE reads with MiXCR, one row per CDR3 protein. The data show some 300,000 distinct CDR3 sequences, about 10% seen once. Turning to this clonotype: Its antigen is unidentified.

The study's findings and limits: Any FACS-sorted repertoire could hold abundant clonotypes that contaminate it from the bulk population.

The sample in question was CD4+ T cells sorted from PBMCs, obtained 5 days after the yellow fever booster vaccination. The chain has TRBV7-3 and TRBJ1-2, with D unresolved. The clonotype comes from a man between 18 and 29 years old who received the YFV17D yellow fever vaccine. The CDR3 DNA reads as TGTGCCAGCAGCACCGGACCGGGCGGTGGCTATGGCTACACCTTC. Translating it yields CASSTGPGGGYGYTF.